Listed below are T cell receptor beta chains from one sample, sequenced in a study of T cell responses to AZD1222 COVID-19 vaccine. The repertoire was sequenced with immunoSEQ multiplex PCR; TCRdb's copy has only in-frame clones and lacks some. The sample has more than 95,000 clones, roughly 86% seen once. This sample comprised peripheral blood, obtained 28 days after the second dose of the MenACWY control vaccine. The receptors here all came from an adult who received the MenACWY meningococcal vaccine as a control. The CDR3 runs from the conserved cysteine through the conserved F or W. A D gene is named only where the DNA matches it firmly. Part of the rows lack a size; the others show once, few, many or a class for expanded clones.

clone size | J gene | V gene | D gene | CDR3 protein | CDR3 DNA
. | TRBJ1-6 | TRBV6-5 | . | CASSPEPGTTRKSHF | TGTGCCAGCAGTCCCGAACCCGGGACTACCCGAAAGAGCCACTTT
. | TRBJ2-3 | TRBV5-1 | TRBD2 | CASSLVGLAGGLTDTQYF | TGCGCCAGCAGCTTGGTCGGCCTAGCGGGGGGTCTCACAGATACGCAGTATTTT
. | TRBJ2-1 | TRBV15 | . | CATSLLVSNEQFF | TGTGCCACCAGCCTACTAGTTTCCAATGAGCAGTTCTTC
. | TRBJ1-2 | TRBV19 | TRBD1 | CASSKRQGDGYTF | TGTGCCAGTAGTAAACGACAGGGGGACGGCTACACCTTC
few | TRBJ1-2 | TRBV15 | . | CATSRSRLIANYGYTF | TGTGCCACCAGCAGATCTAGACTGATAGCTAACTATGGCTACACCTTC
few | TRBJ1-1 | TRBV7-2 | . | CASSLDGMNTEAFF | TGTGCCAGCAGCCTAGACGGAATGAACACTGAAGCTTTCTTT
. | TRBJ1-1 | TRBV5-1 | TRBD1 | CASSLWGTGVGTEAFF | TGCGCCAGCAGCTTGTGGGGGACAGGGGTCGGCACTGAAGCTTTCTTT
. | TRBJ2-5 | TRBV6-5 | TRBD1 | CASSYSRGSQETQYF | TGTGCCAGCAGTTACTCCAGGGGGTCGCAGGAGACCCAGTACTTC
. | TRBJ2-7 | TRBV28 | . | CASLGQFGQYF | TGTGCCAGCCTCGGACAGTTCGGGCAGTACTTC
. | TRBJ1-2 | TRBV24-1 | . | CATSEPARTYGYTF | TGTGCCACCAGTGAGCCAGCTCGGACTTATGGCTACACCTTC
few | TRBJ2-7 | TRBV6-1 | TRBD2 | CASSEVGGSVYEQYF | TGTGCCAGCAGTGAAGTCGGGGGGTCCGTCTACGAGCAGTACTTC
. | TRBJ2-5 | TRBV11-2 | TRBD1 | CASSSYRQGPQETQYF | TGTGCCAGCAGCTCGTACCGACAGGGGCCCCAAGAGACCCAGTACTTC
. | TRBJ2-7 | TRBV7-8 | . | CASSLQGEGWKQYF | TGTGCCAGCAGCCTCCAAGGGGAAGGTTGGAAGCAGTACTTC
once | TRBJ2-2 | TRBV5-1 | . | CASSLVGVGELFF | TGCGCCAGCAGCTTGGTTGGGGTCGGGGAGCTGTTTTTT
. | TRBJ2-6 | TRBV19 | . | CASSIYRVTGANVLTF | TGTGCCAGTAGTATATATCGAGTTACTGGGGCCAACGTCCTGACTTTC
. | TRBJ2-7 | TRBV19 | . | CASSIGKEYEQYF | TGTGCCAGTAGTATCGGAAAAGAATACGAGCAGTACTTC
. | TRBJ1-2 | TRBV9 | . | CASSLDGQLGYTF | TGTGCCAGCAGCCTCGACGGACAACTTGGCTACACCTTC
once | TRBJ1-5 | TRBV19 | . | CASTRQAGASNQPQHF | TGTGCCAGTACCCGTCAGGCGGGGGCTAGCAATCAGCCCCAGCATTTT
. | TRBJ2-3 | TRBV4-2 | . | CASSQESFSTDTQYF | TGTGCCAGCAGCCAAGAAAGTTTTAGCACAGATACGCAGTATTTT
. | TRBJ2-7 | TRBV5-5 | . | CASSFFPGEAYEQYF | TGTGCCAGCAGCTTTTTCCCGGGGGAGGCTTACGAGCAGTACTTC
. | TRBJ1-4 | TRBV15 | . | CATSRDGQRNNEKLFF | TGTGCCACCAGCAGAGATGGTCAACGGAATAATGAAAAACTGTTTTTT
. | TRBJ1-1 | TRBV5-1 | TRBD1 | CASSVLQGAGGAFF | TGCGCCAGCAGCGTGCTACAGGGGGCAGGAGGAGCTTTCTTT
. | TRBJ2-2 | TRBV19 | . | CASSIKRNTGELFF | TGTGCCAGTAGTATTAAACGTAACACCGGGGAGCTGTTTTTT
. | TRBJ2-3 | TRBV7-3 | TRBD2 | CASSPNGPSGGLSTDTQYF | TGTGCCAGCAGCCCAAATGGCCCTAGCGGGGGGCTTAGCACAGATACGCAGTATTTT
. | TRBJ1-5 | TRBV21-1 | . | CASSETQGWNQPQHF | TGTGCCAGCAGCGAGACCCAGGGGTGGAATCAGCCCCAGCATTTT
. | TRBJ2-7 | TRBV28 | . | CASRSGTYEQYF | TGTGCCAGCAGGAGTGGAACCTACGAGCAGTACTTC
. | TRBJ2-3 | TRBV4-3 | TRBD2 | CASSQGLRTSGSTDTQYF | TGCGCCAGCAGCCAAGGCCTCAGGACTAGCGGAAGCACAGATACGCAGTATTTT
. | TRBJ1-2 | TRBV7-2 | . | CASSSNLGYGYTF | TGTGCCAGCAGCTCAAATCTGGGCTATGGCTACACCTTC
. | TRBJ2-5 | TRBV7-3 | . | CASSSLTGETQYF | TGTGCCAGCAGCTCGTTGACGGGGGAGACCCAGTACTTC
. | TRBJ2-5 | TRBV18 | TRBD1 | CASSSGQGGETQYF | TGTGCCAGCTCATCGGGACAGGGAGGGGAGACCCAGTACTTC
. | TRBJ1-6 | TRBV19 | . | CASSIRAGAYNSPLHF | TGTGCCAGTAGTATAAGGGCAGGGGCTTATAATTCACCCCTCCACTTT
few | TRBJ1-2 | TRBV6-5 | TRBD1 | CASQTSQGAGGYTF | TGTGCCAGCCAAACCTCACAGGGGGCAGGTGGCTACACCTTC
. | TRBJ2-2 | TRBV6-5 | . | CASRPNRANTGELFF | TGTGCCAGCAGACCAAACAGAGCTAACACCGGGGAGCTGTTTTTT
. | TRBJ2-2 | TRBV13 | TRBD2 | CASSLGRATGELFF | TGTGCCAGCAGCCTAGGGAGGGCTACCGGGGAGCTGTTTTTT
. | TRBJ1-6 | TRBV6-4 | TRBD1 | CARDRGNSPLHF | TGTGCCAGAGACAGGGGTAATTCACCCCTCCACTTT
. | TRBJ1-4 | TRBV10-3 | . | CAISEVRADEKLFF | TGTGCCATCAGTGAAGTGAGGGCAGACGAAAAACTGTTTTTT
. | TRBJ2-3 | TRBV27 | TRBD2 | CASSLLAGTDTQYF | TGTGCCAGCAGTTTACTAGCGGGCACAGATACGCAGTATTTT
. | TRBJ2-3 | TRBV5-1 | . | CASSTPDGLRTDTQYF | TGCGCCAGCAGCACCCCCGACGGTCTACGCACAGATACGCAGTATTTT
. | TRBJ2-5 | TRBV15 | TRBD2 | CATSRGRLAGGERQETQYF | TGTGCCACCAGCAGAGGCCGACTAGCGGGGGGGGAAAGGCAAGAGACCCAGTACTTC
. | TRBJ1-2 | TRBV7-9 | . | CASSPQAFRGPMGGYTF | TGTGCCAGCAGCCCACAAGCTTTTAGGGGCCCCATGGGGGGCTACACCTTC
. | TRBJ1-2 | TRBV5-1 | . | CASSFSGSYGYTF | TGCGCCAGCAGCTTCTCAGGGTCCTATGGCTACACCTTC
. | TRBJ1-5 | TRBV7-9 | TRBD1 | CASSPGGRINQPQHF | TGTGCCAGCAGCCCAGGGGGGAGGATCAATCAGCCCCAGCATTTT
. | TRBJ1-2 | TRBV30 | . | CAWSRKGFGGEGYTF | TGTGCCTGGAGCAGAAAAGGCTTCGGTGGGGAAGGCTACACCTTC
. | TRBJ2-5 | TRBV7-8 | TRBD2 | CASSLTSRETQYF | TGTGCCAGCAGCTTGACTAGCAGGGAGACCCAGTACTTC
. | TRBJ2-1 | TRBV3-1/TRBV3-2 | TRBD1 | CASSGTGAYNEQFF | TGTGCCAGCAGCGGGACAGGAGCTTACAATGAGCAGTTCTTC
. | TRBJ1-1 | TRBV19 | TRBD1 | CASSIAGGYGTEAFF | TGTGCCAGTAGTATAGCAGGGGGCTACGGCACTGAAGCTTTCTTT
. | TRBJ2-1 | TRBV28 | TRBD2 | CASRRLAGGPLSYNEQFF | TGTGCCAGCAGGAGACTAGCGGGGGGCCCCCTCTCCTACAATGAGCAGTTCTTC
. | TRBJ1-3 | TRBV7-2 | TRBD1 | CASSFGQGGNTIYF | TGTGCCAGCAGCTTTGGACAGGGAGGAAACACCATATATTTT
. | TRBJ2-7 | TRBV27 | TRBD1 | CASNLGQGRGEQYF | TGTGCCAGCAATCTTGGACAGGGAAGGGGCGAGCAGTACTTC
. | TRBJ2-7 | TRBV5-5 | . | CASSFVGASYEQYF | TGTGCCAGCAGCTTTGTTGGTGCATCCTACGAGCAGTACTTC
few | TRBJ1-6 | TRBV5-1 | TRBD1 | CASSRTGNSPLHF | TGCGCCAGCAGCCGGACAGGGAATTCACCCCTCCACTTT
few | TRBJ1-3 | TRBV4-2 | TRBD1 | CASSQPLPRDRASNSGNTIYF | TGTGCCAGCAGCCAACCTCTGCCTCGGGACAGGGCATCAAATTCAGGAAACACCATATATTTT
. | TRBJ1-2 | TRBV6-6 | . | CASKRGGLGDGYTF | TGTGCCAGCAAAAGGGGCGGGCTAGGGGATGGCTACACCTTC
. | TRBJ2-2 | TRBV7-2 | . | CASRGDSWTGELFF | TGTGCCAGCAGGGGGGACTCTTGGACCGGGGAGCTGTTTTTT
. | TRBJ2-7 | TRBV20-1 | . | CSARDSYEQYF | TGCAGTGCTAGAGACAGCTACGAGCAGTACTTC
. | TRBJ2-6 | TRBV9 | . | CASRSVGSGANVLTF | TGTGCCAGCAGATCCGTGGGATCTGGGGCCAACGTCCTGACTTTC
. | TRBJ1-2 | TRBV5-1 | TRBD1 | CASSLGQGHYGYTF | TGCGCCAGCAGCTTGGGACAGGGCCACTATGGCTACACCTTC
. | TRBJ1-1 | TRBV11-2 | . | CASVEGRGGMTEAFF | TGTGCCAGCGTCGAGGGGCGAGGGGGGATGACTGAAGCTTTCTTT
. | TRBJ1-1 | TRBV28 | . | CASSFQDRQALNTEAFF | TGTGCCAGCAGTTTTCAGGACAGACAAGCTCTGAACACTGAAGCTTTCTTT